The rows below give T cell receptor beta chains drawn from one sample of a study of blood T cell repertoires in COVID-19. The table came from immunoSEQ multiplex PCR; TCRdb's copy has only in-frame clones and leaves some out. The sample lists approximately 190,000 clones, about 86% occurring once. Input material: peripheral blood. The receptors shown here come from a man aged 25-45 years with active or convalescent COVID-19. Both conserved end residues are part of each CDR3. D genes are given only for firm matches. Expanded clones are given a class, and other clones once, few, many or no size at all.

TRBD2	TRBV11-3	TRBJ2-3	NA	CASSSGRGGALDTQYF	TGTGCCAGCAGCTCCGGGCGGGGGGGGGCGCTAGATACGCAGTATTTT
TRBD1	TRBV7-9	TRBJ1-1	NA	CASSGGQGFTEAFF	TGTGCCAGCAGCGGAGGACAGGGGTTCACTGAAGCTTTCTTT
NA	TRBV27	TRBJ1-5	NA	CASSLSGAAQPQHF	TGTGCCAGCAGCTTATCAGGGGCGGCTCAGCCCCAGCATTTT
TRBD1	TRBV4-1	TRBJ2-1	NA	CASSHPGGSYNEQFF	TGCGCCAGCAGTCACCCAGGGGGATCCTACAATGAGCAGTTCTTC
TRBD2	TRBV24-1	TRBJ2-3	NA	CATSDSSGVSSTDTQYF	TGTGCCACCAGTGACTCGAGCGGGGTCTCTAGCACAGATACGCAGTATTTT
NA	TRBV7-6	TRBJ1-6	NA	CASSKTGLYNSPLHF	TGTGCCAGCAGCAAGACAGGTTTATATAATTCACCCCTCCACTTT
NA	TRBV30	TRBJ1-1	NA	CAWGRAVNTEAFF	TGTGCCTGGGGGCGGGCGGTGAACACTGAAGCTTTCTTT
NA	TRBV4-1	TRBJ1-3	once	CASSQDPGSGNTIYF	TGCGCCAGCAGCCAAGATCCCGGCTCTGGAAACACCATATATTTT
TRBD2	TRBV6-2/TRBV6-3	TRBJ2-7	NA	CASSYAGGGAYEQYF	TGTGCCAGCAGTTACGCGGGAGGAGGCGCCTACGAGCAGTACTTC
TRBD1	TRBV20-1	TRBJ2-7	NA	CSASPTGYYEQYF	TGCAGTGCGAGTCCGACAGGGTACTACGAGCAGTACTTC
TRBD1	TRBV27	TRBJ1-2	NA	CASSLWPEQGARGYTF	TGTGCCAGCAGTTTATGGCCGGAACAGGGGGCTCGGGGCTACACCTTC
NA	TRBV20-1	TRBJ1-1	NA	CSASPGTEAFF	TGCAGTGCTAGTCCGGGAACTGAAGCTTTCTTT
TRBD2	TRBV19	TRBJ2-3	NA	CASTPLAGETDTQYF	TGTGCCAGTACCCCACTAGCGGGAGAGACAGATACGCAGTATTTT
NA	TRBV18	TRBJ2-5	NA	CASSPVDTPKETQYF	TGTGCCAGCTCACCCGTGGACACGCCTAAAGAGACCCAGTACTTC
NA	TRBV12-3/TRBV12-4	TRBJ1-5	NA	CASSLARWQPQHF	TGTGCCAGCAGTTTAGCGCGCTGGCAGCCCCAGCATTTT
TRBD1	TRBV2	TRBJ1-6	NA	CASSGDRGRNNSPLHF	TGTGCCAGCAGTGGGGACAGGGGGAGAAATAATTCACCCCTCCACTTT
TRBD1	TRBV19	TRBJ2-3	NA	CARPTGGTDTQYF	TGTGCCAGGCCGACAGGGGGCACAGATACGCAGTATTTT
TRBD1	TRBV7-2	TRBJ1-2	NA	CASSPGQGAFGYTF	TGTGCCAGCAGCCCGGGACAGGGGGCCTTTGGCTACACCTTC
NA	TRBV19	TRBJ1-1	once	CASSIAGVTEAFF	TGTGCCAGTAGTATAGCCGGGGTTACTGAAGCTTTCTTT
TRBD2	TRBV6-2/TRBV6-3	TRBJ2-5	NA	CASSYGRTSDQETQYF	TGTGCCAGCAGTTATGGCAGGACTAGCGACCAAGAGACCCAGTACTTC
TRBD2	TRBV30	TRBJ2-7	once	CAWQGLAGDVREQYF	TGTGCCTGGCAGGGACTAGCGGGAGATGTTCGCGAGCAGTACTTC
TRBD1	TRBV4-2	TRBJ2-6	NA	CASSQENRGRAGANVLTF	TGTGCCAGCAGCCAAGAAAACAGGGGTAGGGCTGGGGCCAACGTCCTGACTTTC
TRBD1	TRBV24-1	TRBJ1-2	NA	CATGPGGSYGYTF	TGTGCCACCGGTCCAGGGGGGAGCTATGGCTACACCTTC
NA	TRBV2	TRBJ2-1	NA	CASSGGRGSYNEQFF	TGTGCCAGCAGTGGGGGGCGAGGGTCCTACAATGAGCAGTTCTTC
NA	TRBV18	TRBJ1-1	NA	CASSRGGNTEAFF	TGTGCCAGCTCACGGGGGGGGAACACTGAAGCTTTCTTT
NA	TRBV19	TRBJ2-1	NA	CASSIDETLNYNEQFF	TGTGCCAGTAGTATAGATGAGACTCTCAACTACAATGAGCAGTTCTTC
NA	TRBV11-3	TRBJ2-5	NA	CASSFRGERPETQYF	TGTGCCAGCAGCTTCCGCGGGGAGCGGCCAGAGACCCAGTACTTC
TRBD1	TRBV19	TRBJ2-5	few	CASSRDREGPSETQYF	TGTGCCAGTAGTAGGGACAGGGAGGGACCCTCGGAGACCCAGTACTTC
TRBD1	TRBV7-9	TRBJ1-2	NA	CASSPYDRAGGNYGYTF	TGTGCCAGCAGCCCATACGACAGGGCCGGGGGAAACTATGGCTACACCTTC
TRBD1	TRBV11-2	TRBJ1-1	NA	CASSSPRQGNTEAFF	TGTGCCAGCAGCTCCCCCCGACAGGGGAACACTGAAGCTTTCTTT
NA	TRBV6-6	TRBJ1-2	NA	CASSYPADSANYGYTF	TGTGCCAGCAGTTACCCCGCGGACAGTGCTAACTATGGCTACACCTTC
NA	TRBV29-1	TRBJ1-3	NA	CSVGPGGNTIYF	TGCAGCGTTGGTCCGGGGGGAAACACCATATATTTT
NA	TRBV10-3	TRBJ1-1	NA	CAIRNTGMMNTEAFF	TGTGCCATCAGGAACACAGGGATGATGAACACTGAAGCTTTCTTT
NA	TRBV27	TRBJ2-7	NA	CASRLTRDSYEQYF	TGTGCCAGCAGGTTAACTCGGGACTCCTACGAGCAGTACTTC
TRBD2	TRBV27	TRBJ2-3	NA	CASSLSFLAGTSTDTQYF	TGTGCCAGCAGTTTATCGTTCCTAGCGGGAACTAGCACAGATACGCAGTATTTT
TRBD2	TRBV11-3	TRBJ2-7	NA	CASSLVAGGYYEQYF	TGTGCCAGCAGCTTAGTTGCGGGAGGGTACTACGAGCAGTACTTC
NA	TRBV19	TRBJ1-4	NA	CASSIAGGGPAQKLFF	TGTGCCAGTAGTATAGCGGGGGGGGGCCCGGCCCAAAAACTGTTTTTT
NA	TRBV11-2	TRBJ2-3	NA	CASSSGSYTQYF	TGTGCCAGCAGCTCGGGGTCATATACGCAGTATTTT
NA	TRBV5-1	TRBJ1-2	few	CASSWGATELANYGYTF	TGCGCCAGCAGCTGGGGTGCAACTGAACTAGCTAACTATGGCTACACCTTC
NA	TRBV30	TRBJ1-2	few	CAWTGQLYGYTF	TGTGCCTGGACCGGACAGCTCTATGGCTACACCTTC
TRBD2	TRBV10-3	TRBJ2-5	NA	CAISDKRGQETQYF	TGTGCCATCAGTGACAAGCGGGGGCAAGAGACCCAGTACTTC
NA	TRBV21-1	TRBJ1-2	NA	CASSKPRVGGYTF	TGTGCCAGCAGCAAACCCAGGGTAGGAGGCTACACCTTC
NA	TRBV18	TRBJ2-3	NA	CASSRGIEGPGQYF	TGTGCCAGCTCACGAGGTATAGAGGGCCCGGGGCAGTATTTT
NA	TRBV4-1	TRBJ1-4	NA	CASSQDRAKRLFF	TGCGCCAGCAGCCAAGATCGTGCGAAGCGGCTGTTTTTT
NA	TRBV14	TRBJ2-2	NA	CASSQVKNTGELFF	TGTGCCAGCAGCCAAGTCAAGAACACCGGGGAGCTGTTTTTT
TRBD1	TRBV19	TRBJ2-1	NA	CASSRTGLNEQFF	TGTGCCAGTAGTAGGACAGGGCTCAATGAGCAGTTCTTC
NA	TRBV29-1	TRBJ1-1	NA	CSGSRPGGNTEAFF	TGCAGCGGGTCGCGGCCAGGAGGGAACACTGAAGCTTTCTTT
NA	TRBV4-3	TRBJ2-7	NA	CASSQEDLTDEQYF	TGCGCCAGCAGCCAAGAAGACTTGACCGACGAGCAGTACTTC
NA	TRBV5-8	TRBJ2-4	NA	CASSLPPSKNIQYF	TGTGCCAGCAGCTTGCCGCCCAGTAAAAACATTCAGTACTTC
NA	TRBV24-1	TRBJ1-2	once	CATSTQVGRGYTF	TGTGCCACCAGTACACAGGTGGGGCGAGGCTACACCTTC
NA	TRBV6-6	TRBJ1-5	NA	CASTGGNGNQPQHF	TGTGCCAGCACGGGGGGAAATGGCAATCAGCCCCAGCATTTT
TRBD1	TRBV9	TRBJ2-3	NA	CASSASGTGVTDTQYF	TGTGCCAGCAGCGCCTCCGGGACAGGGGTCACAGATACGCAGTATTTT